A selection of T cell receptor beta chains follows, all from one sample in a study of T cells in Graves' hyperthyroidism and ophthalmopathy. Using its own MiXCR run on the multiplex PCR reads, TCRdb lists one record per CDR3 protein. The profile shows roughly 600,000 distinct CDR3 sequences, about 14% of them singletons. Material for sequencing was blood. The receptors originated from a woman aged 45-59 years with Graves' ophthalmopathy. Both conserved end residues are part of each CDR3.

TRBV18	TRBJ1-3	CASSFSDRRGNTIYF
TRBV5-1	TRBJ2-7	CASSYYSPPSYEQYF
TRBV18	TRBJ2-7	CASSPQGAMIYEQYF
TRBV18	TRBJ2-3	CASSPDMEDTPYF
TRBV19	TRBJ2-2	CASSMRGQFTGELFF
TRBV20-1	TRBJ1-3	CSARGGTIGNTIYF
TRBV12-3/TRBV12-4	TRBJ2-2	CASSLGPRAGHTGELFF
TRBV20-1	TRBJ2-6	CSAPRDRGSGANVLTF
TRBV27	TRBJ2-1	CASNTGGNEQFF
TRBV11-2	TRBJ2-5	CASSLGLAGDETQYF
TRBV2	TRBJ2-2	CASTKAPTNTGELFF
TRBV18	TRBJ1-2	CASSKDPGGHRGYTF
TRBV30	TRBJ1-1	CAWRVNKNTEAFF
TRBV2	TRBJ2-4	CASSERNLLTLAKNIQYF
TRBV5-1	TRBJ2-5	CASKLAGGSETQYF
TRBV5-6	TRBJ1-4	CASSFATGTANEKLFF
TRBV15	TRBJ2-1	CATSRDRAYNEQFF
TRBV28	TRBJ1-1	CASSPPGQNTEAFF
TRBV13	TRBJ2-3	CASSLGPRTSGRKEDTQYF
TRBV6-2/TRBV6-3	TRBJ1-5	CASNNPRAVNQPQHF
TRBV20-1	TRBJ1-5	CSAGPALLGNQPQHF
TRBV7-2	TRBJ2-2	CASSRTQNTGELFF
TRBV13	TRBJ2-2	CASSLLGQGFGGELFF
TRBV7-3	TRBJ2-1	CASSRLAYDNEQFF
TRBV9	TRBJ2-3	CASSVGLAQSTDTQYF
TRBV12-3/TRBV12-4	TRBJ1-1	CASSQRQGIGTEAFF
TRBV11-2	TRBJ2-3	CASSLAGTSVTDTQYF
TRBV7-9	TRBJ2-7	CASTAAGTYEQYF
TRBV10-3	TRBJ1-1	CAISGQDGTEAFF
TRBV28	TRBJ1-2	CASKRDRRDYGYTF
TRBV28	TRBJ2-3	CASSLSSGRIGDTQYF
TRBV28	TRBJ1-3	CASSSYRVGNTIYF
TRBV12-3/TRBV12-4	TRBJ2-4	CASSQGGERGNIQYF
TRBV7-9	TRBJ1-5	CASSLAGGRQPQHF
TRBV6-5	TRBJ2-7	CASSYFGTAIPEQYF
TRBV10-3	TRBJ1-2	CAISDGREGYGYTF
TRBV19	TRBJ2-3	CASASLSTDTQYF
TRBV13	TRBJ2-3	CASSPAGAGGLIDTQYF
TRBV12-3/TRBV12-4	TRBJ2-1	CASSLVGRRVNEQFF
TRBV20-1	TRBJ2-7	CSARERGSYEQYF
TRBV9	TRBJ2-1	CASSGLVIAGGQSYNEQFF
TRBV20-1	TRBJ1-1	CSARSLLNTEAFF
TRBV29-1	TRBJ1-2	CSVGGKGYTF